Below, one T cell receptor (beta chain) is given with its context. Its antigen target is currently unknown. This record comes from a study of cytomegalovirus exposure and HLA in healthy donors (dated by TCRdb to 2017 to 2019). Regarding the study in general: In an earlier analysis of 587 of the donors, about 260 Gb of sequence data and about 110 million unique TCR beta sequences from about 179 million T cells were reported. An early release that covered about 600 HLA-typed donors contained approximately 300 gigabases of sequencing data and tens of millions of unique TCR sequences. The genetic ancestry cluster associated with self-reported Caucasian donors included 65% to 90% of the 398 genotyped donors. The aim of the study was to test whether cataloging public T cell receptors could identify signatures of past pathogen exposure. The study profiled the T cell repertoires of hundreds of subjects by immunosequencing and related them to cytomegalovirus serostatus. Along with the approximately 700-subject first cohort, a separate validation cohort of around 120 different subjects was used. To predict cytomegalovirus infection status, the study combined high-throughput TCR immunosequencing, statistical association of individual TCRs with disease status, and machine learning. A later analysis re-examined previously published TCR beta repertoires from hundreds of donors and added high-resolution HLA genotyping to investigate patterns of TCR occurrence. Rather than drawing on any new phenotypic data, the later analysis identified candidate immune exposures from TCR beta sequences and the way those sequences occurred across donors. To decide whether each TCR beta V gene segment behaved as functional or pseudogenic, an earlier analysis of several hundred of the donors relied on high-throughput TCR beta sequencing. Donor age, sex, ethnicity and CMV serostatus were compiled alongside the repertoire data. In a later genetic analysis, genome-wide SNP genotypes for 398 of the 666 donors were used, and that subset was treated as a discovery cohort. All discovery cohort repertoires had been generated on a single sequencing platform. HLA typing covered class I and class II loci at four-digit resolution. Typing coverage differed by locus: A, B, C, DRB1 and DQB1 were typed in roughly 620-630 donors, DQA1 in 500 to 550, DPA1 in some 610, and DPB1 in just under 490. A few DR-DQ haplotypes were handled as single units for association and clustering because linkage in the cohort was strong. Among approximately 370 genotyped donors of the cohort, an average of about 220,000 unique TCR beta nucleotide sequences was sequenced per donor, of which roughly 17% were non-productive. Points the paper makes about the study in general: In a later analysis, more than 15,000 TCR beta sequences were associated with specific HLA alleles at a false discovery rate of 0.05. A later analysis found that most CMV-associated TCR beta chains appeared HLA-restricted, with HLA associations seemingly driven largely by CMV exposure. Correlated functional status among segregating V segments might reflect linkage disequilibrium, but an unknown experimental factor could not be ruled out. A later genetic analysis associated a missense DCLRE1C variant with V-gene and J-gene trimming of TCR beta chains, and an independent cohort replicated the association. Most TCR sequences were seen in very few donors, while some public TCRs were found in many individuals. Broadly in line with IMGT annotations, most TCR beta V segments showed up in productive rearrangements about 87% or about 30% of the time in an earlier analysis of several hundred of the donors. The authors suggested that the approach could potentially be extended to other disease states and immunological phenotypes. Compared with equally common non-associated chains, HLA-associated TCR beta chains in a later analysis were more clonally expanded and had lower generation probabilities. Compared with the roughly 720-donor mean, donors in an Asian-associated ancestry cluster had fewer N-insertions in productive TCRs, according to a later genetic analysis. For the cohort, immune exposure information was limited to CMV serostatus. When HLA alleles, especially DR and DQ, strongly co-occurred, attributing TCR associations to individual alleles was difficult. In a later analysis, the rate of TCR association differed among HLA loci, with DRB1 alleles having the most associated TCRs and HLA-C alleles having the fewest. A cluster of highly shared sequence variants was judged likely to be a technical artifact of the sequencing pipeline. Several of the top co-occurrence clusters appeared to be linked to parvovirus B19, influenza, CMV and Epstein-Barr virus, according to a later analysis. A total of 164 TCR beta chains were listed by the study as associated with cytomegalovirus. A further reported finding was that TCR beta sequences accurately predicted the HLA-A and HLA-B alleles for most subjects in the first cohort. Because some donors lacked HLA typing at each locus, the association tests relied only on the typed subset. In both the original and validation cohorts, the classifier was reported to diagnose cytomegalovirus status with high specificity and sensitivity. In vitro tests confirmed that a few of the cytomegalovirus-associated TCR beta chains recognize cytomegalovirus antigens. The cohort was sequenced for TCR beta chains only, and without alpha or paired-chain data the features that could be detected were limited. Sequencing depth was assumed to be roughly uniform across donors in the presence/absence analyses, though that assumption may not hold. Because counts were too low, some 17 rarely observed V segments, including chromosome 9 orphons, were excluded from the earlier analysis of a few hundred of the donors.

In total, about 650 healthy bone marrow donors made up the cohort. Cohort members were all nominally healthy when sampled, although unrecorded immune exposures were likely present. The donor was CMV seronegative and was included in the group of 352 seronegative cohort members. A peripheral blood sample was provided by each donor, and peripheral blood mononuclear cells were used for TCR beta sequencing. Genomic DNA was extracted from the blood cell samples with the Qiagen DNeasy Blood Extraction Kit. The library was obtained by the immunoSEQ multiplex PCR assay. The multiplex PCR relied on a mix of 60 forward primers for TCR Vbeta segments and 13 reverse primers for TCR Jbeta segments. The CDR3 region of rearranged TCR beta genes was amplified from genomic DNA by a multiplex PCR assay. The Illumina HiSeq System was used to sequence the amplified TCR beta libraries as 87-base-pair reads. Under the source paper's analysis protocol: A later analysis tallied tens of millions of unique TCR beta chains across the approximately 670 repertoires, and roughly 11 million of those chains were shared by two or more donors. A nearest-neighbor algorithm error-corrected the raw reads and collapsed the reads into unique sequences, merging closely related sequences to remove PCR and sequencing errors. Alignment of CDR3 sequences to IMGT reference sequences was used to assign V, D and J gene segments. For a sequence to be retained, a match of at least six nucleotides was required to both a V gene segment and a J gene segment. Rearrangements were classified as productive when the CDR3 lacked stop codons and remained in frame with V and J, and all other rearrangements were classified as non-productive. Following IMGT convention, CDR3 was defined as the stretch from the second conserved V-encoded cysteine to the conserved J-encoded phenylalanine. Sequences without an unambiguous match to a single V gene segment were excluded from the earlier analysis of 450 to 750 of the donors. An earlier analysis of a few hundred of the donors classified V segments as functional when productive rearrangements were above 56.7% and as segregating when the standard deviation between donors was above 5%. A statistical classification framework was built to diagnose cytomegalovirus status from the catalog of TCR beta chain sequences. In a later analysis, V and J genes were assigned by comparing TCR nucleotide sequences against IMGT/GENE-DB human TR gene sequences. In a later analysis, CDR3 sequences and most-parsimonious VDJ recombination scenarios were assigned using the TCRdist pipeline. In a later analysis, each TCR beta chain was defined by its CDR3 amino acid sequence together with its V-gene family, and reads lacking a unique V-gene family were excluded. To address suspected cross-contamination and a sequencing artifact, a later analysis removed roughly 580 highly shared, low-generation-probability nucleotide sequences. In a later analysis, a clonal expansion index for each public chain was calculated from normalized within-repertoire ranks of inferred template counts. In a later analysis, generation probabilities were computed with a VDJ recombination model fitted to out-of-frame rearrangements, and the resulting probabilities were checked against IGoR. A later analysis scored TCR-TCR, TCR-HLA and TCR-CMV co-occurrence with hypergeometric tests, applying a repertoire-size bias correction to TCR pairs. To estimate false discovery rates, a later analysis permuted the HLA or CMV assignments 20 times. In a later analysis, co-occurring TCRs were grouped using DBSCAN, and TCRdist sequence similarity was added for clustering within HLA-allele-positive subsets. Repertoires with fewer than 30,000 or more than 120,000 public chains were left out of co-occurrence clustering, as were four to six repertoires with anomalous nucleotide sharing. Here the immuneACCESS table is served through TCRdb, limited to in-frame sequences with V and J called. Missing clones are a known gap in these copies; in checked studies unresolved V genes cover under half, and the rest lacks a known reason. The V and J calls and the clone size are those of that table, but D and trimming were determined from the DNA. This sample's clone table shows 50,000 to 60,000 clones. In total, the top ten clones hold 4% of the sample.

The sequenced material came from PBMCs. The sequence came from a male donor in good health and CMV-seronegative.

The CDR3 protein is CASSQDGGTGANVLTF. Here is the DNA: TGTGCCAGCAGCCAAGATGGAGGGACTGGGGCCAACGTCCTGACTTTC. The rearranged chain carries TRBV4-2 and TRBJ2-6; the D gene is perhaps TRBD2, on 6 matching bases. There are 16 amino acids in the CDR3, from cysteine to phenylalanine inclusive. Just CDR3 DNA is preserved here, 48 bases in frame from base 1. CDR1 and CDR2 were assigned from the germline V gene as LGHNA and YNFKEQ. Trimming at the junction amounts to 0 bases on V and 2 bases on J, and the germline ends lie 8 bases apart.